This T cell receptor beta chain was identified in a study of T cells in Graves' hyperthyroidism and ophthalmopathy. This clonotype was seen only once. Its antigen is not known. CDR1 and CDR2 (germline): SGHNT, YYREEE (reference sequence). Trimming took off 4 bases at V and 7 bases at J, with 29 bases between the two ends. The CDR3 runs 18 residues. Notes on the study in general: Also found in blood were most expanded thyroid clonotypes above 0.001.

The investigators amplified TCR beta CDR3 regions from RNA transcripts. TCR CDR3 underwent first-round RT-PCR with the HTBI primer set. TCRdb re-called the multiplex PCR reads with MiXCR, one entry per CDR3 protein. The sample comprises about 500,000 distinct CDR3 sequences, more than 15% of which are singletons, and 25% to 30% rests with the top ten. Thyroid ultrasound and orbital computed tomography, with clinical symptoms and serum thyroxine and TRAb, informed diagnoses. This TCR came from a woman aged 25 to 39 with Graves' ophthalmopathy. Sequences were obtained from blood. This chain uses TRBV5-4 with TRBJ1-2; D not certain. In nucleotides, the CDR3 is TGTGCCAGCAGCCCAGGAGGAGGGCAGGCTCCCGCTTGGAGTGGCTACACCTTC. This codes for CASSPGGGQAPAWSGYTF.